The 17 T cell receptor beta chains given below trace back to one sample, sequenced in a study of blood T cell repertoires in COVID-19. TCRdb's table, derived via immunoSEQ multiplex PCR, lists solely in-frame clones and lacks some. This sample carries under 55,000 clones, around 90% of them seen once, and the ten largest clones take approximately 4%. Material for sequencing was peripheral blood. Receptors originate from a human donor in a cohort sampled during active COVID-19.

In this sample, this clone turned up once. The CDR3 sequence is CSGYDRGQLGGYTF. As DNA, the CDR3 is TGCAGCGGATACGACAGGGGCCAACTGGGGGGCTACACCTTC. The chain uses TRBV29-1 and TRBJ1-2; 8 nucleotides line up with TRBD1. After removal of 7 bases from V and 8 bases from J, the junction contained 15 bases not matched to a gene. From germline, CDR1 is SQVTM and CDR2 ANQGSEA. The CDR3 sequence is 14 residues long.

V is TRBV28 and J is TRBJ1-2; no reliable D call. The CDR3 spans 20 residues. The ends were cut back, 2 bases at V and 4 bases at J, with 29 bases in the middle. CDR1 and CDR2 (germline): MDHEN, SYDVKM. CDR3 sequence (DNA): TGTGCCAGCAGTTTACGACGGGGTGGTCAGACCTCAGTAGTGGGCTATGGCTACACCTTC. Protein product: CASSLRRGGQTSVVGYGYTF.

This chain connects TRBV4-1 to TRBJ2-1; tentatively, D is TRBD2 (6 bases). There are 12 residues in the CDR3. V shed 7 bases and J shed 4 bases, with 8 bases lying between them. Germline V gene lookup returns CDR1 MGHRA and CDR2 YSYEKL. The CDR3 DNA follows: TGCGCCAGCATCGGGGGTTACAATGAGCAGTTCTTC. Protein sequence: CASIGGYNEQFF.

The chain has TRBV6-5 and TRBJ2-7, with TRBD2 matching 10 bases. The J segment lost 2 bases and the V segment lost 4 bases, leaving 5 bases of the junction unmatched. In germline, CDR1 is MNHEY, CDR2 SVGAGI. CDR3 length: 15 amino acids. The CDR3 coding sequence is TGTGCCAGCAGTTTGACTAGCGGGCCTACCTACGAGCAGTACTTC. Protein sequence: CASSLTSGPTYEQYF.

The chain couples TRBV10-1 to TRBJ2-5; D is possibly TRBD1 (5 bases). Germline CDR1 reads WNHNN; CDR2 reads SYGVQD (reference sequence). The CDR3 totals 13 residues. Trimming cost V 2 bases and J 4 bases, with 8 bases left between them. This CDR3 reads CASSESRAETQYF. CDR3 in DNA: TGCGCCAGCAGTGAGAGCAGGGCAGAGACCCAGTACTTC.

This clone was counted between two and nine times. The CDR3 here is CASSKGRLPYEQYV. For the CDR3, the DNA is TGCGCCAGCAGCAAGGGGCGACTCCCCTACGAGCAGTACGTC. The chain uses TRBV5-1 and TRBJ2-7, with D possibly matching TRBD1 (5 bases). Trimming left V 4 bases short and J 2 bases short, with 13 bases between. Germline V gene sequence: CDR1 SGHRS, CDR2 YFSETQ. The CDR3 consists of 14 residues.

CDR3 bases: TGTGCCAGTAGACCGTCCGGGACACTAAATTCACCCCTCCACTTT. It codes for CASRPSGTLNSPLHF. This chain connects TRBV19 to TRBJ1-6; perhaps TRBD1 as D (6 bases). Germline V gene sequence: CDR1 LNHDA, CDR2 SQIVND (reference sequence). The CDR3 covers 15 residues. Trimming removed 6 bases at V and 7 bases at J, with 16 bases between.

V usage is TRBV6-5 and J usage is TRBJ2-7; D is unclear. The CDR3 sequence is 14 residues long. V gave up 0 bases and J gave up 5 bases, with 11 bases separating them. CDR1 and CDR2 from the germline V gene are MNHEY and SVGAGI. CDR3 sequence: CASSYSRHSNEQYF. CDR3 bases: TGTGCCAGCAGTTACTCGAGACACAGTAACGAGCAGTACTTC.

The V and J genes are TRBV19 and TRBJ1-6; a possible D gene is TRBD1 (6 bases). V lost 3 bases to trimming and J lost 8 bases, with 14 bases between them. This CDR3 contains 15 residues. Germline CDR1 reads LNHDA; CDR2 reads SQIVND (reference sequence). The CDR3 sequence: CASSIEGTSHSPLHF. CDR3 nucleotide sequence: TGTGCCAGTAGTATCGAGGGGACAAGCCATTCACCCCTCCACTTT.

This rearrangement joins TRBV9 to TRBJ1-2; tentatively, D is TRBD1 (6 bases). Per germline, CDR1 SGDLS and CDR2 YYNGEE. The germline V and J ends were trimmed by 3 bases and 0 bases, with 15 bases remaining between them. The CDR3 extends over 16 amino acids. This CDR3 is CASSEPRDTANYGYTF. The CDR3 DNA sequence: TGTGCCAGCAGCGAGCCCCGGGACACAGCTAACTATGGCTACACCTTC.

The chain combines TRBV10-3 with TRBJ2-7, with 8 nucleotides matching TRBD1. The CDR3 sequence is 18 residues long. Trimming at V came to 3 bases and at J to 4 bases, leaving 17 bases not matched to a gene. CDR1 and CDR2 (germline): ENHRY, SYGVKD. This CDR3 reads CAISDKLLTDRAIYEQYF. CDR3 in DNA: TGTGCCATCAGTGACAAGTTACTTACGGACAGGGCGATATACGAGCAGTACTTC.

The rearrangement links TRBV27 to TRBJ1-3; D unresolved. The V end was cut by 0 bases, the J end by 0 bases, with 15 bases between. Germline V lookup: CDR1 MNHEY, CDR2 SMNVEV (reference sequence). The CDR3 consists of 18 residues. The CDR3 spells CASSLSIGEFSSGNTIYF. The DNA for the CDR3 is TGTGCCAGCAGTTTATCGATTGGGGAGTTCTCCTCTGGAAACACCATATATTTT.

The chain links TRBV2 to TRBJ2-3; 9 bases are a match to TRBD2. The CDR3 has 16 amino acids. The V segment lost 4 bases and the J segment 5 bases; nucleotides outside the gene matches: 10. Germline CDR1 reads SNHLY; CDR2 reads FYNNEI. DNA for the CDR3: TGTGCCAGCAGTGGCCTTTTTAGCGGGAGATTAGATACGCAGTATTTT. Translating it yields CASSGLFSGRLDTQYF.

The CDR3 DNA reads TGTGCCAGCAGTTCACGACAGGTTGCAACTAATGAAAAACTGTTTTTT. It encodes CASSSRQVATNEKLFF. The chain employs TRBV27 and TRBJ1-4; possibly TRBD1 for D (6 bases). CDR1 and CDR2 (germline): MNHEY, SMNVEV (reference sequence). The CDR3 has 16 residues. V lost 4 bases and J 0 bases, leaving 12 bases between the germline ends.

Only one count was recorded for this clone. The V and J genes are TRBV6-5 and TRBJ2-7, with D possibly matching TRBD2 (6 bases). The CDR3 consists of 14 residues. Trimming stripped 7 bases from V and 7 bases from J, with 20 bases between. Germline V CDR1 and CDR2: MNHEY, SVGAGI. The DNA of the CDR3 is TGTGCCAGCACCCCCTATAGTCAGGGAGGAGAGCAGTACTTC. This sequence encodes CASTPYSQGGEQYF.

A single count supports this clone. The rearrangement links TRBV7-9 to TRBJ1-1; TRBD1 might be the D (5 bases). Deletions cut 2 bases from V and 4 bases from J, with 14 bases between. Germline CDR1 reads SEHNR; CDR2 reads FQNEAQ (reference sequence). The CDR3 contains 15 residues. Here the CDR3 reads CASSLYGGSGTEAFF. DNA for the CDR3: TGTGCCAGCAGCTTATACGGGGGGTCGGGCACTGAAGCTTTCTTT.

The chain links TRBV19 to TRBJ2-3; 11 bases are shared with TRBD2. Germline CDR1 LNHDA, CDR2 SQIVND (reference sequence). The length of the CDR3 is 17 residues. Trimming removed 1 base from V and 4 bases from J; junction bases left unmatched: 7. The CDR3 DNA follows: TGTGCCAGTAGTATAGGTCGAGGACTAGCGGGTGCAGATACGCAGTATTTT. This gives the protein CASSIGRGLAGADTQYF.